This T cell receptor (beta chain) was retrieved from a study of blood T cells in healthy people across ages. Together with a sample-barcoded 5' primer, a J-beta primer mix was included in a second PCR lasting about 7 to 12 cycles. Each CDR3 protein gets one entry after TCRdb re-called the 5' RACE reads with MiXCR. The sample records roughly 1 million distinct CDR3 sequences, around 27% being singletons. The CDR3 loop spans 15 amino acids. Germline-derived CDR1 and CDR2 are MNHEY and SVGAGI. This sample was also put to use in a study of T cells of mothers and their children.

The chain recombines TRBV6-5 with TRBJ2-1, with D perhaps being TRBD1 or TRBD2 (5 bases each). The last part of the DNA fits TRBJ2-5 better; the J call may be wrong. The clonotype originates from a girl under 10 years old in good health. The material sequenced was blood. CDR3 amino acids: CASNRDGNPEETQYF. CDR3 nucleotide sequence: TGTGCCAGCAATCGGGACGGCAACCCTGAAGAGACCCAGTACTTC.